A selection of T cell receptor beta chains follows, all from one sample in a study of blood T cell repertoires in COVID-19. The data were produced by immunoSEQ multiplex PCR, yet TCRdb's version contains in-frame clones alone and is incomplete. The sample holds around 80,000 clones; under 80% are singletons and the top ten take roughly 20%. The sample was peripheral blood. All receptors come from an elderly woman with active or convalescent COVID-19. CDR3s include the opening cysteine and the closing phenylalanine or tryptophan. The D gene is left open where the match is weak. For some rows the clone size is stated as once, few or many, or as a class when expanded; others skip it.

V,D,J,size,DNA,CDR3
TRBV6-2/TRBV6-3,TRBD2,TRBJ2-1,few,TGTGCCAGCAGTCCCTACCTAGCGGGGCCCATTTCGGAGCAGTTCTTC,CASSPYLAGPISEQFF
TRBV6-4,.,TRBJ1-5,.,TGTGCCAGCAGGGTGGACAATCGCAATCAGCCCCAGCATTTT,CASRVDNRNQPQHF
TRBV7-2,.,TRBJ2-7,.,TGTGCCAGCAGCTTAGGCCCCCCGGGCGGGTTGTCCTACGAGCAGTACTTC,CASSLGPPGGLSYEQYF
TRBV11-2,TRBD2,TRBJ2-3,.,TGTGCCAGCAGCATTTTGGGGGGGGGCACAGATACGCAGTATTTT,CASSILGGGTDTQYF
TRBV3-1/TRBV3-2,.,TRBJ1-1,.,TGTGCCAGCAGCCAAGCCCCAAGGACAAACACTGAAGCTTTCTTT,CASSQAPRTNTEAFF
TRBV7-7,TRBD1,TRBJ1-1,.,TGTGCTAGCAGCTTAGAGGGGACAGACGCTACCAAGAACACTGAAGCTTTCTTT,CASSLEGTDATKNTEAFF
TRBV9,TRBD1,TRBJ2-7,.,TGTGCCAGCAGCGCCGGACAGGGGACGAAAGCCTACGAGCAGTACTTC,CASSAGQGTKAYEQYF
TRBV19,.,TRBJ1-6,once,TGTGCCAGTAGTATAGGGGGCCGGGATAATTCACCCCTCCACTTT,CASSIGGRDNSPLHF
TRBV19,TRBD1,TRBJ2-5,.,TGTGCCAGTTCAAAGGGGGCGGAGACCCAGTACTTC,CASSKGAETQYF
TRBV9,.,TRBJ2-5,many,TGTGCCAGCAGCGTAGGAGGGACTCCAAAAGAGACCCAGTACTTC,CASSVGGTPKETQYF
TRBV20-1,.,TRBJ2-7,few,TGCAGTGCTAGTCTGCAGGGTACCTACGAGCAGTACTTC,CSASLQGTYEQYF
TRBV7-9,TRBD2,TRBJ2-7,.,TGTGCCAGCAGCCCCGGGGGGGGTAATTGGGAGCAGTACTTC,CASSPGGGNWEQYF
TRBV6-6,TRBD1,TRBJ2-1,.,TGTGCCAGCAGCCCTAAAGACAGGGGGTCCAATGAGCAGTTCTTC,CASSPKDRGSNEQFF
TRBV6-5,TRBD1,TRBJ1-6,few,TGTGCCAGCAGGGACAGGAGGCACTCACCCCTCCACTTT,CASRDRRHSPLHF
TRBV27,TRBD2,TRBJ2-1,.,TGTGCCAGCAGTGGGACTAGCGGGGGGGCAGGTGAGCAGTTCTTC,CASSGTSGGAGEQFF
TRBV9,TRBD2,TRBJ2-1,.,TGTGCCAGCAGCGACACTAGCGGGGGGCGGAATGAGCAGTTCTTC,CASSDTSGGRNEQFF
TRBV27,TRBD1,TRBJ2-7,.,TGTGCCAGCAGTTTCTACCCCCGGACAGGGAATACCTACGAGCAGTACTTC,CASSFYPRTGNTYEQYF
TRBV11-3,.,TRBJ1-3,.,TGTGCCAGCAGCGGCGGCGGAGGAAGGTCCGGAAACACCATATATTTT,CASSGGGGRSGNTIYF
TRBV19,.,TRBJ2-2,.,TGTGCCAGTAGTATCGCCGGTTTGCGGGCGCGGACCGGGGAGCTGTTTTTT,CASSIAGLRARTGELFF
TRBV29-1,TRBD2,TRBJ2-2,.,TGCAGCGTTGGGTCAGCGGGGGCCCTATTAAACACCGGGGAGCTGTTTTTT,CSVGSAGALLNTGELFF
TRBV6-6,.,TRBJ2-5,.,TGTGCCAGCACCCGGGAGGAGACCCAGTACTTC,CASTREETQYF
TRBV21-1,.,TRBJ2-1,.,TGTGCCAGGGAGGGTAGGGGCGAAAATGAGCAGTTCTTC,CAREGRGENEQFF
TRBV9,.,TRBJ2-4,.,TGTGCCAGCAGCGTAGGCGGGGGCGGAAACATTCAGTACTTC,CASSVGGGGNIQYF
TRBV18,.,TRBJ2-2,.,TGTGCCAGCTCACCAATCCAGGGGGGAGAGACCGGGGAGCTGTTTTTT,CASSPIQGGETGELFF
TRBV7-9,.,TRBJ2-1,.,TGTGCCAGCAGCTTAACGCCAGTGAGACAGAAGGCGAACAATGAGCAGTTCTTC,CASSLTPVRQKANNEQFF
TRBV5-1,TRBD1,TRBJ2-7,once,TGCGCCAGCAGCTTGGCTGGGACAGGGAACAACGAGCAGTACTTC,CASSLAGTGNNEQYF
TRBV11-2,.,TRBJ1-1,.,TGTGCCAGCAGCTTAATTCTCCTGGGGCTGGGGAACACTGAAGCTTTCTTT,CASSLILLGLGNTEAFF
TRBV5-1,.,TRBJ2-5,.,TGCGCCAGCAGCTTGGCGAGAACTCCCACCCGCCAAGAGACCCAGTACTTC,CASSLARTPTRQETQYF
TRBV7-2,TRBD1,TRBJ2-5,.,TGTGCCAGCAGCACAACAGGGGGCGAGGGGGAGACCCAGTACTTC,CASSTTGGEGETQYF
TRBV5-1,TRBD2,TRBJ2-1,.,TGCGCCAGCAGCTTGGCTGGTAGACTAGCGGGGGGGGATGAGCAGTTCTTC,CASSLAGRLAGGDEQFF
TRBV11-2,TRBD1,TRBJ2-7,once,TGTGCCAGCAGCTCTTACCGGGGACAGGCCTACGAGCAGTACTTC,CASSSYRGQAYEQYF
TRBV15,.,TRBJ2-2,.,TGTGCCACTAACTCGGGGGGCCCTAACACCGGGGAGCTGTTTTTT,CATNSGGPNTGELFF
TRBV19,TRBD2,TRBJ2-1,few,TGTGCCAGTAGTACCATTAGCGGGGAAACCTACAATGAGCAGTTCTTC,CASSTISGETYNEQFF